The clone carrying this T cell receptor (beta chain) has only a few counts. The antigen remains unidentified. TCRdb reanalysed the RACE reads using MiXCR and keeps one entry per CDR3 protein. The repertoire holds fewer than 200,000 distinct CDR3 sequences, with 28% as singletons. The record originates from a study of human T cells and chemical hapten exposure. Looking at the study overall: DPC 0.01% went on the upper back by patch test, with reading at 6 days.

General study points: Sensitizing to DPC left TCRs with a frequency above 1 in 1000 unaltered. Expanded TCRs were compared with controls, and the expanded TCRs formed significantly more large CDR3 similarity clusters.

Described time point: patch test 3, about 24 weeks after DPC sensitization. The treatment is: therapeutic diphenylcyclopropenone sensitization with weekly scalp DPC. The authors extracted total RNA from unfractionated whole blood. The specimen was whole blood, collected in connection with sensitization to the hapten diphenylcyclopropenone (DPC). The clonotype was recovered from a woman aged 18-29 years with alopecia areata. Some clones in this sample may be carry-over from other donors' samples.

CDR3 residues: CSGRQGRTEAFF. The CDR3 DNA reads TGCAGCGGCCGACAGGGGAGGACTGAAGCTTTCTTT. The V call is TRBV29-1, the J call TRBJ1-1, with 8 bases fitting TRBD1. This CDR3 has 12 amino acids. The germline V gene encodes CDR1 SQVTM and CDR2 ANQGSEA. J was trimmed by 5 bases and V by 7 bases; bases with no gene match: 6.